These 18 T cell receptor beta chains originate from one sample sequenced in a study of OX40 agonist ivuxolimab in advanced cancers. Profiling relied on immunoSEQ multiplex PCR, and the TCRdb table lists in-frame clones only, not all of them. The table lists around 130,000 clones, 80% to 95% of them singletons. The source was CD4+ or CD8+ T cells sorted from blood, collected in a trial of the OX40 agonist ivuxolimab. The source of these receptors is an adult with an advanced solid tumor such as melanoma, head and neck, liver or kidney cancer.

The rearrangement uses TRBV7-6 and TRBJ1-5; D unclear. CDR3 size: 15 residues. CDR1 is SGHVS, CDR2 FNYEAQ, per germline. V was pared by 0 bases and J by 0 bases, with 6 bases between. The CDR3 DNA reads as TGTGCCAGCAGCTTAGCGACGGATAGCAATCAGCCCCAGCATTTT. Residues: CASSLATDSNQPQHF.

In regard to this clone: Other DNA sequences in this sample translate to the same CDR3. V is TRBV28 and J is TRBJ1-3; weak D call: TRBD1 (5 bases). CDR3 length equals 14 residues. V lost 5 bases and J 4 bases, leaving 12 bases between the germline ends. Germline CDR1 is MDHEN and CDR2 is SYDVKM. The CDR3 nucleotides are TGTGCCAGCAGTCCCGGGGGAGCCGGAAACACCATATATTTT. Translating gives CASSPGGAGNTIYF.

V and J are TRBV5-1 and TRBJ2-7; D is tentatively TRBD1 or TRBD2 (5 bases each). Germline CDR1 SGHRS, CDR2 YFSETQ. This CDR3 contains 15 residues. V lost 0 bases to trimming and J lost 0 bases, with 10 bases between them. DNA for the CDR3: TGCGCCAGCAGCTTGGGAGGGGATTTCTCCTACGAGCAGTACTTC. Protein: CASSLGGDFSYEQYF.

This chain uses TRBV5-8 with TRBJ2-2; 10 positions match TRBD1. The trim removed 5 bases at V and 5 bases at J, leaving 3 bases unmatched. The CDR3 runs 14 residues. Germline lookup yields CDR1 SGHTS and CDR2 YDEGEE. This CDR3 is CASRGQGVTGELFF. As DNA, the CDR3 is TGTGCCAGCAGAGGACAGGGGGTAACCGGGGAGCTGTTTTTT.

This rearrangement joins TRBV7-2 to TRBJ1-2; 9 positions match TRBD1. The CDR3 has 16 residues. Germline CDR1 and CDR2: SGHTA and FQGNSA. V gave up 1 base and J gave up 9 bases; unmatched junction bases: 12. CDR3 residues: CASSLEGGDRVFSYTF. The CDR3 DNA is TGTGCCAGCAGCTTAGAGGGCGGGGACAGGGTCTTTAGCTACACCTTC.

The chain combines TRBV13 with TRBJ2-7, with TRBD2 as a possible D gene (6 bases). Trimming took off 4 bases at V and 3 bases at J, with 13 bases between the two ends. There are 14 residues in the CDR3. The germline V gene has CDR1 PRHDT and CDR2 FYEKMQ (reference sequence). Here the CDR3 reads CASSSSVESYEQYF. CDR3 bases: TGTGCCAGCAGCTCTAGCGTAGAAAGCTACGAGCAGTACTTC.

This clone was recorded only once. CDR3 protein: CASSLRNDYGYTF. CDR3 DNA: TGTGCCAGCAGCTTGAGGAACGATTATGGCTACACCTTC. This chain connects TRBV11-2 to TRBJ1-2; D is ambiguous. Per the germline V gene, CDR1 is SGHAT and CDR2 is FQNNGV. The length of the CDR3 is 13 residues. V was shortened by 3 bases and J by 5 bases, with 10 bases between the two germline ends.

The chain employs TRBV30 and TRBJ2-6, with D uncertain. There are 12 residues in the CDR3. Germline V gene lookup returns CDR1 GTSNPN and CDR2 SVGIG (reference sequence). Trimming shortened V by 1 base and J by 2 bases, and 0 bases separated the two germline ends. Written as DNA, the CDR3 is TGTGCCTGGAGTGCTGGGGCCAACGTCCTGACTTTC. Encoded protein: CAWSAGANVLTF. The full variable domain, in which reference TRBV30 and TRBJ2-6 provide the parts outside the CDR3, is SQTIHQWPATLVQPVGSPLSLECTVEGTSNPNLYWYRQAAGRGLQLLFYSVGIGQISSEVPQNLSASRPQDRQFILSSKKLLLSDSGFYLCAWSAGANVLTFGAGSRLTVL.

The genes are TRBV7-9 and TRBJ1-6; 7 positions agree with TRBD1. The CDR3 length is 15 residues. Germline assignment: CDR1 SEHNR and CDR2 FQNEAQ (reference sequence). Trimming at V came to 5 bases and at J to 7 bases, leaving 8 bases not matched to a gene. The CDR3 nucleotides are TGTGCCAGCAGCCCGCGACAGGGTGGGAATTCACCCCTCCACTTT. Translated: CASSPRQGGNSPLHF.

CDR3 coding DNA: TGTGCCACCAGCAAGCAGACTTATAGCAATCAGCCCCAGCATTTT. Protein sequence: CATSKQTYSNQPQHF. This chain joins TRBV15 and TRBJ1-5; no clear D. Trimming removed 4 bases from V and 0 bases from J, with 10 bases in between. CDR3 size: 15 residues. CDR1 and CDR2 from the germline V gene are LNHNV and YYDKDF (reference sequence).

The J gene is TRBJ2-1, the V gene TRBV7-8, with 7 positions matching TRBD2. Germline V lookup: CDR1 SGHVS, CDR2 FQNEAQ. The trim removed 5 bases at V and 5 bases at J, leaving 12 bases unmatched. This CDR3 has 16 residues. CDR3 sequence (DNA): TGTGCCAGCAGCCCCCAACGACTAGCTGGAAACAATGAGCAGTTCTTC. Its protein is CASSPQRLAGNNEQFF.

The chain recombines TRBV19 with TRBJ1-1, with TRBD1 identical over 12 bases. Losses at the gene ends were 3 bases for V and 4 bases for J; bases not matched to a gene: 9. This CDR3 comprises 17 residues. The germline V gene encodes CDR1 LNHDA and CDR2 SQIVND (reference sequence). CDR3 in DNA: TGTGCCAGTAGTATTGGGGGACAGGGGGCAGGGAGCACTGAAGCTTTCTTT. This encodes CASSIGGQGAGSTEAFF.

The rearrangement uses TRBV5-1 and TRBJ1-5; D unresolved. V dropped 0 bases and J dropped 6 bases, with 10 bases sitting between them. The CDR3 is made up of 14 amino acids. The germline V gene has CDR1 SGHRS and CDR2 YFSETQ. The CDR3 sequence is CASSLGTTRQPQHF. CDR3 DNA: TGCGCCAGCAGCTTGGGGACTACCCGTCAGCCCCAGCATTTT.

CDR3 sequence: CASSQGPGQETQYF. The CDR3 nucleotides read TGCGCCAGCAGCCAAGGGCCAGGACAAGAGACCCAGTACTTC. The chain employs TRBV4-1 and TRBJ2-5; no firm D call. The CDR3 is 14 residues long. Germline V gene data show CDR1 as MGHRA and CDR2 as YSYEKL. V gave up 1 base and J gave up 2 bases, with 8 bases separating them.

This chain links TRBV7-8 with TRBJ2-1; D not certain. Germline V lookup: CDR1 SGHVS, CDR2 FQNEAQ. V lost 0 bases to trimming and J lost 8 bases, with 14 bases between them. This CDR3 has 15 residues. In DNA form, the CDR3 reads TGTGCCAGCAGCTTAGCTCCGGACCCTGGGCATGAGCAGTTCTTC. Residues: CASSLAPDPGHEQFF. The complete variable domain, with remaining parts taken from reference TRBV7-8 and TRBJ2-1, reads GAGVSQSPRYKVAKRGQDVALRCDPISGHVSLFWYQQALGQGPEFLTYFQNEAQLDKSGLPSDRFFAERPEGSVSTLKIQRTQQEDSAVYLCASSLAPDPGHEQFFGPGTRLTVL.

This clone has a single count. The rearrangement links TRBV30 to TRBJ1-2, with a weak D call TRBD1 (6 bases). Trimming left V 1 base short and J 4 bases short, with 22 bases between. The CDR3 consists of 17 residues. CDR1 is GTSNPN and CDR2 is SVGIG in the germline V gene (reference sequence). The CDR3 protein is CAWSALPDSLPFYGYTF. CDR3 bases: TGTGCCTGGAGTGCCCTCCCGGACAGTCTTCCCTTCTATGGCTACACCTTC.

The CDR3 region has the DNA TGTGCCAGCAGCCGACAGCAGGGGACAGATACGCAGTATTTT. It is translated as CASSRQQGTDTQYF. The gene calls are TRBV7-6 and TRBJ2-3; TRBD1 might be the D (6 bases). The CDR3 totals 14 residues. Germline V CDR1 and CDR2: SGHVS, FNYEAQ. V gave up 5 bases and J gave up 3 bases, with 12 bases separating them.

This sequence joins TRBV5-5 and TRBJ1-2; tentatively, D is TRBD1 (5 bases). The CDR3 consists of 14 residues. Germline V gives CDR1 SGHKS, CDR2 YYEKEE (reference sequence). The V and J ends lost 1 base and 8 bases respectively, with 15 bases between them. CDR3 loop: CASSLPRRGRGYTF. CDR3 DNA sequence: TGTGCCAGCAGCTTGCCGCGGCGGGGACGGGGCTACACCTTC.